The subject of this entry is one T cell receptor beta chain. Its antigen is unknown. Repertoires were generated with immunoSEQ multiplex PCR, while TCRdb's copy carries only in-frame clones and drops some. The sample lists roughly 1.5 million clones; 95% to 99% were seen once. The sample comes from a study of shared clonotypes between healthy human individuals. Study-wide results and caveats: Researchers found naive subsets generally carried larger estimated richness than memory subsets.

The CDR3 is 15 amino acids. Germline V gene data show CDR1 as SGHRS and CDR2 as YFSETQ. The V gene lost 0 bases and the J gene lost 7 bases, with 14 bases spanning the gap. Into CD45RA+ naive and CD45RA-negative memory subsets, the CD4+ cells were split. The J gene is TRBJ2-1, the V gene TRBV5-1; D ambiguous. This TCR derives from a man aged 25-40 years in good health. The sequencing sample was made of naive CD4+ T cells sorted from blood. The subset: CD45RA+ positively selected. The CDR3 loop reads CASSLEVSSRNEQFF. As DNA, the CDR3 is TGCGCCAGCAGCTTGGAGGTTAGTAGCCGGAATGAGCAGTTCTTC.